This entry features one T cell receptor (beta chain) sequence. Its target is unknown. Indicated time point: blood 2 weeks post-SBRT. As for treatment: 15 Gy SBRT to primary tumor, nephrectomy 4 weeks later. The tumor was a clear cell renal cell carcinoma. TCRdb keeps only in-frame clones here, not all; method: immunoSEQ multiplex PCR. Of roughly 120,000 clones in the sample, 75% to 85% are singletons; the top ten hold approximately 1.9%. The trim removed 0 bases at V and 4 bases at J, leaving 7 bases unmatched. The germline V gene encodes CDR1 SGHAT and CDR2 FQNNGV. The CDR3 has 17 residues. The data are from a study of radiation and T cells in renal cell carcinoma. Study observations and caveats: Without pretreatment biopsies, baseline tumor clonotype presence was undetermined. In blood, top tumor clones expanded by 2 weeks, shrinking by 4.

This clonotype was obtained from an older woman with renal cell carcinoma. The sample was blood, taken from a patient whose treatment included radiotherapy and nephrectomy. The genes are TRBV11-2 and TRBJ2-2; 8 bases align to TRBD1. The CDR3 region has the DNA TGTGCCAGCAGCTTAGATTCGGCAGGGGGCACCACCGGGGAGCTGTTTTTT. Translation: CASSLDSAGGTTGELFF.